Given below is one TCR beta chain in context. The CDR3 is 15 amino acids. V shed 4 bases and J 9 bases; nucleotides not matched to a gene: 3. Germline CDR1 MNHEY, CDR2 SMNVEV (reference sequence). These data come from a study of brain T cells in children with intractable seizures. Assay: immunoSEQ multiplex PCR; the TCRdb copy retains only in-frame clones and omits some. The sample has some 76,000 clones, about 92% seen once; the top ten hold roughly 1.4%. This TCR derives from a boy in the first two years of life with tuberous sclerosis and intractable seizures. This specimen consisted of peripheral blood, obtained at surgery. The V gene is TRBV27, the J gene TRBJ2-1; TRBD2 matches 16 bases. CDR3 DNA: TGTGCCAGCAGTTCGGGACTAGCGGGAGGGCCTGAGCAGTTCTTC. It encodes CASSSGLAGGPEQFF.